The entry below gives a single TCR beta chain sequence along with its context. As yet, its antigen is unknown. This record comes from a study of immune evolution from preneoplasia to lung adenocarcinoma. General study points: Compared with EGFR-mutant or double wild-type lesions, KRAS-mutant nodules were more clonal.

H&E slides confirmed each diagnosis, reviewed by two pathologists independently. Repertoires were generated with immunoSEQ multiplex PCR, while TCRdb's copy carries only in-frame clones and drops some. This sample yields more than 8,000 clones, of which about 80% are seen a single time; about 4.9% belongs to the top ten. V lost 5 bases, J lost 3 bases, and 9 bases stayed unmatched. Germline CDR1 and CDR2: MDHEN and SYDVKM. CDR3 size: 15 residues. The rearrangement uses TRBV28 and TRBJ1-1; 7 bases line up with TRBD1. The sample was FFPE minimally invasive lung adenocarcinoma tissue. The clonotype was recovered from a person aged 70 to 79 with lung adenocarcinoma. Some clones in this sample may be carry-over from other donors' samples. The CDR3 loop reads CASSMTGKRDTEAFF. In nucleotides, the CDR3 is TGTGCCAGCAGTATGACAGGGAAACGCGACACTGAAGCTTTCTTT.